These 29 T cell receptor beta chains were sequenced from one sample in a study of shared clonotypes between healthy human individuals. Assay used: immunoSEQ multiplex PCR; TCRdb lists only in-frame clones, some missing. The data show over a million clones, 98% seen once. Sequencing input: naive CD4+ T cells sorted from blood. Documented subset: CD45RA+ positively selected. These receptors were taken from a man aged 30 to 39 in good health.

The V call is TRBV6-5, the J call TRBJ1-1; D may be TRBD1 (5 bases). V was clipped by 4 bases and J by 1 base, with 10 bases between them. The CDR3 has 14 amino acids. The V gene's germline CDR1 is MNHEY and CDR2 SVGAGI. CDR3 nucleotides: TGTGCCAGCAGTTTGACAGCGACGAACACTGAAGCTTTCTTT. Protein product: CASSLTATNTEAFF.

The chain employs TRBV29-1 and TRBJ2-1, with a weak D call TRBD1 (5 bases). Trimming left V 6 bases short and J 4 bases short, with 16 bases between. The CDR3 runs to 14 residues. Germline V gene data show CDR1 as SQVTM and CDR2 as ANQGSEA. The CDR3 coding sequence is TGCAGCGTCGCCCCTCGACAGCTTTACAATGAGCAGTTCTTC. Translating gives CSVAPRQLYNEQFF.

This clone was counted once. The chain carries TRBV19 and TRBJ1-5; D is possibly TRBD1 (5 bases). The CDR3 sequence is 15 residues long. Per germline, CDR1 LNHDA and CDR2 SQIVND (reference sequence). V lost 3 bases and J lost 0, with 9 bases in between. CDR3 coding DNA: TGTGCCAGTAGTATGGGGCAGAATAGCAATCAGCCCCAGCATTTT. This sequence encodes CASSMGQNSNQPQHF.

V gene TRBV29-1 combines with J gene TRBJ2-7; TRBD2 matches at 10 bases. Germline values: CDR1 SQVTM, CDR2 ANQGSEA. This CDR3 region has 15 residues. Unmatched junction bases numbered 6, after V lost 4 bases and J lost 0 bases. Here the CDR3 DNA reads TGCAGCGTTGCGGGAACTAGCGGGAACTCCTACGAGCAGTACTTC. Its translation: CSVAGTSGNSYEQYF.

The chain recombines TRBV4-1 with TRBJ2-1; D is undetermined. CDR3 length: 16 amino acids. V gave up 4 bases and J gave up 2 bases, with 15 bases separating them. The germline gives CDR1 MGHRA, CDR2 YSYEKL. The CDR3 protein is CASSLNVLVTYNEQFF. The DNA of the CDR3 is TGCGCCAGCAGCCTCAACGTTCTAGTCACCTACAATGAGCAGTTCTTC.

This chain connects TRBV6-1 to TRBJ2-1; D possibly corresponds to TRBD1 (6 bases). Germline V gene sequence: CDR1 MNHNS, CDR2 SASEGT. Trimming removed 7 bases at V and 8 bases at J, with 12 bases between. This CDR3 is 12 amino acids long. In nucleotides, the CDR3 is TGTGCCAGCACTGGCAGGGGCCATGAGCAGTTCTTC. It is translated as CASTGRGHEQFF.

The gene calls are TRBV5-1 and TRBJ1-1; D is undetermined. Looked up from germline, CDR1 is SGHRS and CDR2 is YFSETQ. This CDR3 is built from 14 residues. With 2 bases removed from V and 5 bases from J, the gap between germline ends came to 13 bases. The CDR3: CASSFEFRGTEAFF. CDR3 coding DNA: TGCGCCAGCAGCTTTGAGTTCCGCGGGACTGAAGCTTTCTTT.

The V and J genes are TRBV6-6 and TRBJ2-1; D not resolved. V lost 1 base and J lost 8, with 9 bases in between. The CDR3 runs to 13 residues. Looked up from germline, CDR1 is MNHNY and CDR2 is SVGAGI (reference sequence). This CDR3 is CASSYLGFDEQFF. The CDR3 DNA sequence: TGTGCCAGCAGTTACTTAGGGTTCGATGAGCAGTTCTTC.

To note about this clone: The same CDR3 arises from other DNA sequences in this sample as well. This chain joins TRBV27 and TRBJ2-7; D gene unclear. Between the trimmed V and J ends, which lost 4 bases and 4 bases, there was a span of 8 bases. The germline gives CDR1 MNHEY, CDR2 SMNVEV (reference sequence). This CDR3 has 12 residues. Here the CDR3 DNA reads TGTGCCAGCAGTTCCGCCGGGTACGAGCAGTACTTC. This encodes CASSSAGYEQYF.

This clone has only one observation. V usage is TRBV2 and J usage is TRBJ2-3; 12 bases agree with TRBD2. V was pared by 4 bases and J by 3 bases, with 5 bases of the junction left unmatched. CDR1 is SNHLY and CDR2 is FYNNEI in the germline V gene. The CDR3 loop spans 16 amino acids. CDR3 sequence (DNA): TGTGCCAGCAGTGGACCGACTAGCGGGAGTACAGATACGCAGTATTTT. Translating it yields CASSGPTSGSTDTQYF.

V and J are TRBV9 and TRBJ2-5, with D possibly matching TRBD2 (6 bases). V lost 4 bases to trimming and J lost 7 bases, with 17 bases between them. The CDR3 runs 14 residues. Germline V gene sequence: CDR1 SGDLS, CDR2 YYNGEE. CDR3 protein: CASSTGLGGVTQYF. The CDR3 bases are TGTGCCAGCAGCACGGGACTTGGAGGGGTGACCCAGTACTTC.

Here the CDR3 reads CASSRGTPGGDEQFF. DNA of the CDR3: TGTGCCAGCAGCCGCGGGACCCCGGGGGGGGATGAGCAGTTCTTC. This chain uses TRBV7-6 with TRBJ2-1; 8 positions agree with TRBD2. Germline V gives CDR1 SGHVS, CDR2 FNYEAQ. V shed 5 bases, J shed 8 bases, and the junction held 11 bases outside the gene matches. The CDR3 has 15 residues.

This sequence joins TRBV5-8 and TRBJ2-3, with 9 bases lining up with TRBD2. Germline CDR1 reads SGHTS; CDR2 reads YDEGEE. The trim removed 0 bases at V and 3 bases at J, leaving 5 bases unmatched. This CDR3 spans 16 amino acids. The CDR3 nucleotides are TGTGCCAGCAGCTTGGGGAGGACTAGCGATACAGATACGCAGTATTTT. Translation: CASSLGRTSDTDTQYF.

J is TRBJ2-7 and V is TRBV15; TRBD2 might be the D (5 bases). The CDR3 runs 14 residues. The germline CDR1 and CDR2 sequences are LNHNV and YYDKDF (reference sequence). Between the trimmed V and J ends, which lost 0 bases and 4 bases, there was a span of 10 bases. The CDR3 nucleotides read TGTGCCACCAGCAGAGATCTCGGAGGATACGAGCAGTACTTC. Protein sequence: CATSRDLGGYEQYF.

The rearrangement links TRBV5-6 to TRBJ2-5; 8 nucleotides match TRBD1. Germline lookup yields CDR1 SGHDT and CDR2 YYEEEE. CDR3 size: 15 residues. J was trimmed by 2 bases and V by 3 bases; bases with no gene match: 6. CDR3 nucleotide sequence: TGTGCCAGCAGCTGGGTGGACAGGGAGCAAGAGACCCAGTACTTC. Translating it yields CASSWVDREQETQYF.

V is TRBV2 and J is TRBJ2-7; D is unclear. Germline V gene data show CDR1 as SNHLY and CDR2 as FYNNEI. The CDR3 runs 12 residues. CDR3 sequence: CASGQAATKQYF. The DNA of the CDR3 is TGTGCGAGTGGGCAGGCAGCTACGAAGCAGTACTTC.

This chain connects TRBV5-4 to TRBJ2-3; D unclear. This CDR3 is built from 12 residues. Trimming shortened V by 2 bases and J by 10 bases, and 11 bases separated the two germline ends. Germline CDR1 is SGHNT and CDR2 is YYREEE (reference sequence). Written as DNA, the CDR3 is TGTGCCAGCAGCTTCGGCCCTATTGCGCAGTATTTT. It is translated as CASSFGPIAQYF. Full variable domain (rest looked up from reference TRBV5-4 and TRBJ2-3): ETGVTQSPTHLIKTRGQQVTLRCSSQSGHNTVSWYQQALGQGPQFIFQYYREEENGRGNFPPRFSGLQFPNYSSELNVNALELDDSALYLCASSFGPIAQYFGPGTRLTVL.

The rearrangement uses TRBV19 and TRBJ2-7; the match to TRBD2 covers 10 bases. J gave up 5 bases and V 6 bases, and 13 bases lay outside the gene matches. CDR3 length: 16 amino acids. Germline lookup yields CDR1 LNHDA and CDR2 SQIVND (reference sequence). The CDR3 here is CASSISSGSSFNEQYF. As DNA, the CDR3 is TGTGCCAGTAGCATCTCTAGCGGGAGTAGCTTTAACGAGCAGTACTTC.

This chain uses TRBV9 with TRBJ2-5; tentatively, D is TRBD1 or TRBD2 (5 bases each). CDR1 is SGDLS and CDR2 is YYNGEE in the germline V gene. This CDR3 region has 14 residues. Between the trimmed V and J ends, which lost 4 bases and 1 base, there was a span of 11 bases. The CDR3 nucleotides are TGTGCCAGCAGCTTATCGGGGCCCCAAGAGACCCAGTACTTC. As protein: CASSLSGPQETQYF.

This chain uses TRBV6-4 with TRBJ2-7; a weak D match, TRBD1 (5 bases). Germline V gene lookup returns CDR1 MRHNA and CDR2 SNTAGT. V was clipped by 5 bases and J by 0 bases, with 11 bases between them. This CDR3 has 14 residues. CDR3 sequence (DNA): TGTGCCAGCAGTCCTGAAGACAGCTCCTACGAGCAGTACTTC. This sequence encodes CASSPEDSSYEQYF.

The V call is TRBV19, the J call TRBJ2-1; TRBD2 matches 10 bases. This CDR3 has 15 residues. V lost 5 bases, J lost 7 bases, and 8 bases stayed unmatched. From germline, CDR1 is LNHDA and CDR2 SQIVND (reference sequence). CDR3 sequence reads: CASSHRAGGQNEQFF. In DNA form, the CDR3 reads TGTGCCAGTAGTCATCGAGCGGGAGGGCAGAATGAGCAGTTCTTC.

The V gene is TRBV12-5, the J gene TRBJ2-1; the D is unclear. This CDR3 is 11 amino acids long. V lost 2 bases to trimming and J lost 13 bases, with 9 bases between them. Germline loops: CDR1 LGHNT, CDR2 FRNRAP. The CDR3 reads CASGLSSSQFF. Written as DNA, the CDR3 is TGTGCTAGTGGTTTGAGTAGTTCACAGTTCTTC.

This chain links TRBV4-1 with TRBJ2-5; 7 bases are shared with TRBD2. The V gene end was trimmed by 3 bases and the J gene end by 4 bases; junction bases not matched to a gene: 8. This CDR3 has 15 residues. The V gene's germline CDR1 is MGHRA and CDR2 YSYEKL. CDR3 in amino acids: CASSHPPGEGETQYF. CDR3 in DNA: TGCGCCAGCAGCCACCCCCCGGGGGAGGGAGAGACCCAGTACTTC.

The J gene is TRBJ2-1, the V gene TRBV6-1; TRBD2 is a possible D gene (6 bases). Trimming took 6 bases from V and 5 from J, leaving 14 bases between them. Germline CDR1 and CDR2: MNHNS and SASEGT. The CDR3 length is 14 residues. The chain's CDR3 is CASRGDRGNNEQFF. CDR3 bases: TGTGCCAGCAGGGGAGATCGGGGGAACAATGAGCAGTTCTTC.

The chain couples TRBV6-5 to TRBJ1-5; D is ambiguous. V was pared by 6 bases and J by 5 bases, with 17 bases between. This CDR3 is 15 amino acids long. CDR1 and CDR2 (germline): MNHEY, SVGAGI. In DNA form, the CDR3 reads TGTGCCAGCAGGCTCCTTTTGGGGATGGATCAGCCCCAGCATTTT. Translation gives CASRLLLGMDQPQHF.

Turning to this clone: The same CDR3 is also encoded by other DNA sequences in this sample. V gene TRBV5-1 combines with J gene TRBJ1-4, with D unclear. Germline V gene sequence: CDR1 SGHRS, CDR2 YFSETQ. V lost 0 bases to trimming and J lost 5 bases, with 11 bases between them. The CDR3 has 15 residues. CDR3 coding DNA: TGCGCCAGCAGCTTGGAGACGGGCTCAAATGAAAAACTGTTTTTT. Amino acids: CASSLETGSNEKLFF.

The chain couples TRBV18 to TRBJ1-1; D is undetermined. In germline, CDR1 is KGHSH, CDR2 LQKENI. This CDR3 comprises 12 residues. The germline V and J ends were trimmed by 4 bases and 1 base, with 4 bases remaining between them. The CDR3: CASSRSNTEAFF. The CDR3 nucleotides are TGTGCCAGCTCACGTTCGAACACTGAAGCTTTCTTT.

V and J are TRBV7-3 and TRBJ1-1, with a possible D match to TRBD1 (6 bases). Germline CDR1 SGHTA, CDR2 FQGTGA. The CDR3 has 13 amino acids. V was pared by 9 bases and J by 6 bases, with 17 bases between. CDR3 in amino acids: CASFHTGGAEAFF. The CDR3 DNA is TGTGCCAGTTTCCACACGGGGGGCGCTGAAGCTTTCTTT.

V gene TRBV20-1 combines with J gene TRBJ2-1; D uncertain. Trimming removed 3 bases at V and 10 bases at J, with 10 bases between. The germline V gene has CDR1 DFQATT and CDR2 SNEGSKA (reference sequence). The CDR3 sequence is 11 residues long. The CDR3 reads CSASSRSEQFF. The CDR3 DNA reads as TGCAGTGCTAGTTCCCGATCAGAGCAGTTCTTC.